Each of the 8 T cell receptor beta chains below was sequenced from the same sample in a study of cytomegalovirus exposure and HLA in healthy donors. PCR amplification relied on 60 Vbeta primers (plus 13 Jbeta primers). Some clones are missing from TCRdb's copy, which holds only in-frame ones; the method was immunoSEQ multiplex PCR. The sample has roughly 98,000 clones, approximately 76% seen once; the top ten hold 2% to 2.5%. Sequencing was carried out using PBMCs. The receptors were sampled from a man in his forties in good health and CMV-seronegative.

This chain links TRBV6-6 with TRBJ1-1; 11 bases agree with TRBD1. The CDR3 loop spans 14 amino acids. V lost 5 bases and J lost 4; bases outside the gene matches: 3. Per germline, CDR1 MNHNY and CDR2 SVGAGI (reference sequence). CDR3: CASSRDRGGTEAFF. The CDR3 DNA sequence: TGTGCCAGCAGTAGGGACAGGGGGGGCACTGAAGCTTTCTTT.

J is TRBJ2-1 and V is TRBV7-9, with 9 bases lining up with TRBD2. J lost 8 bases, V lost 3 bases, and 5 bases had no gene match. CDR3 length: 14 amino acids. Germline CDR1 reads SEHNR; CDR2 reads FQNEAQ (reference sequence). CDR3 sequence: CASSLASGVDEQFF. As DNA, the CDR3 is TGTGCCAGCAGCTTGGCTAGCGGGGTTGATGAGCAGTTCTTC.

This clone was seen just once. This sequence joins TRBV7-9 and TRBJ1-1; D is ambiguous. CDR3 length: 12 residues. The germline V and J ends were trimmed by 4 bases and 10 bases, with 13 bases remaining between them. Germline CDR1 SEHNR, CDR2 FQNEAQ (reference sequence). CDR3: CASSSTLEGAFF. CDR3 nucleotides: TGTGCCAGCAGCTCCACCCTTGAGGGAGCTTTCTTT.

V and J are TRBV4-1 and TRBJ2-5, with TRBD1 matching over 7 bases. Unmatched junction bases numbered 1, after V lost 1 base and J lost 2 bases. Germline CDR1 reads MGHRA; CDR2 reads YSYEKL. The length of the CDR3 is 14 residues. CDR3: CASSQATGQETQYF. The CDR3 DNA reads as TGCGCCAGCAGCCAAGCGACAGGGCAAGAGACCCAGTACTTC.

The V gene is TRBV19, the J gene TRBJ1-1; 9 bases match TRBD1. The CDR3 is made up of 14 amino acids. Germline CDR1 and CDR2: LNHDA and SQIVND (reference sequence). V lost 10 bases and J lost 11; bases outside the gene matches: 17. CDR3 sequence: CATQPYRGHAVAFF. The CDR3 coding sequence is TGTGCCACACAACCCTACAGGGGGCATGCAGTGGCTTTCTTT.

The chain is built from TRBV11-3 and TRBJ1-1; D ambiguous. Germline V lookup: CDR1 SGHNT, CDR2 YENEEA. The CDR3 sequence is 13 residues long. Trimming shortened V by 1 base and J by 7 bases, and 10 bases separated the two germline ends. Written as DNA, the CDR3 is TGTGCCAGCAGCTTAGCTCCGGGGAATGAAGCTTTCTTT. Its translation is CASSLAPGNEAFF.

The rearrangement links TRBV7-2 to TRBJ1-2, with a tentative D call TRBD1 (5 bases). The CDR3 is 12 residues long. With 1 base removed from V and 8 bases from J, the gap between germline ends came to 8 bases. In germline, CDR1 is SGHTA, CDR2 FQGNSA. This CDR3 is CASSLEGVGYTF. In nucleotides, the CDR3 is TGTGCCAGCAGCTTAGAAGGGGTCGGCTACACCTTC.

This rearrangement joins TRBV7-2 to TRBJ1-2, with TRBD1 matching over 7 bases. The CDR3 has 15 amino acids. In germline, CDR1 is SGHTA, CDR2 FQGNSA. V lost 4 bases to trimming and J lost 4 bases; unmatched junction nucleotides: 9. The CDR3 region has the DNA TGTGCCAGCAGCTCGCCGGGACAGATAGCCTATGGCTACACCTTC. It encodes CASSSPGQIAYGYTF.